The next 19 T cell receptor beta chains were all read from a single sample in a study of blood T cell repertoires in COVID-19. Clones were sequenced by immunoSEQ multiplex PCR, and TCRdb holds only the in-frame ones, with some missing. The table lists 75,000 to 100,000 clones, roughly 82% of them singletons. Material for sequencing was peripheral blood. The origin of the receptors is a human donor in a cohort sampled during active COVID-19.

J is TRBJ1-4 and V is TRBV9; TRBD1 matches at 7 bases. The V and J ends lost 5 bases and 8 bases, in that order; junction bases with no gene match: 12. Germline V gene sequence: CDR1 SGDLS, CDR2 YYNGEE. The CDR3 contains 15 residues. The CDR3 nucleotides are TGTGCCAGCAGTTCTATGGGGACAGTTGGGGAAAAACTGTTTTTT. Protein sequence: CASSSMGTVGEKLFF.

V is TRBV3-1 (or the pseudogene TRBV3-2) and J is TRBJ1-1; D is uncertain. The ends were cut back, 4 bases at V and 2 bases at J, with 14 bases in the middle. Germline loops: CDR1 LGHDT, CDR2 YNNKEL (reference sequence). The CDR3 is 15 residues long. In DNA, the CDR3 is TGTGCCAGCAGCCTCGAACCAGGTTTAAACACTGAAGCTTTCTTT. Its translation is CASSLEPGLNTEAFF.

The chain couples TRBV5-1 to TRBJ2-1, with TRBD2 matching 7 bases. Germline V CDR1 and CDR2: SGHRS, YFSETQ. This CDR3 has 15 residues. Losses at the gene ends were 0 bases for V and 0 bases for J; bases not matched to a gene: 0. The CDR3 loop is CASSLGGSSYNEQFF. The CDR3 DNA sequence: TGCGCCAGCAGCTTGGGCGGGAGCTCCTACAATGAGCAGTTCTTC.

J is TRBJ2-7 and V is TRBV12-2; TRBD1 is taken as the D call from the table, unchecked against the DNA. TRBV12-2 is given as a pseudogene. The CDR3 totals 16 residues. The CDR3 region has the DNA TGTGCAAGTCGCTTAGAGCTAGGGACAGGGAAGGACGAGCAGTACTTC. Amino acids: CASRLELGTGKDEQYF.

CDR3 DNA sequence: TGTGCCAGCAGTGCCCCCGGAGACGGATTATATAGCAATCAGCCCCAGCATTTT. Translated: CASSAPGDGLYSNQPQHF. The V and J genes are TRBV2 and TRBJ1-5; D not certain. The CDR3 totals 18 residues. Deletions cut 4 bases from V and 0 bases from J, with 19 bases between. Per the germline V gene, CDR1 is SNHLY and CDR2 is FYNNEI. Full variable domain (missing parts from reference TRBV2 and TRBJ1-5): EPEVTQTPSHQVTQMGQEVILRCVPISNHLYFYWYRQILGQKVEFLVSFYNNEISEKSEIFDDQFSVERPDGSNFTLKIRSTKLEDSAMYFCASSAPGDGLYSNQPQHFGDGTRLSIL.

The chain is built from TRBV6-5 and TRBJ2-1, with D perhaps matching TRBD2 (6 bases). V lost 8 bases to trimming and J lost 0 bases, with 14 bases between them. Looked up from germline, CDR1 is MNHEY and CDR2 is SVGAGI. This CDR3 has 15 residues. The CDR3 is CASAAGKSSYNEQFF. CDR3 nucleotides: TGTGCCAGCGCGGCGGGGAAGAGCTCCTACAATGAGCAGTTCTTC.

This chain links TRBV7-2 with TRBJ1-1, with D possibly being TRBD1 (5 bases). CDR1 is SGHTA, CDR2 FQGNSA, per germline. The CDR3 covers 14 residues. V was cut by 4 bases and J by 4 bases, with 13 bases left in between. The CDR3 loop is CASSSTSRGTEAFF. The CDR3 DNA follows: TGTGCCAGCAGCTCCACGTCAAGGGGCACTGAAGCTTTCTTT. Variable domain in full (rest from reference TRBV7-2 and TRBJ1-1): GAGVSQSPSNKVTEKGKDVELRCDPISGHTALYWYRQSLGQGLEFLIYFQGNSAPDKSGLPSDRFSAERTGGSVSTLTIQRTQQEDSAVYLCASSSTSRGTEAFFGQGTRLTVV.

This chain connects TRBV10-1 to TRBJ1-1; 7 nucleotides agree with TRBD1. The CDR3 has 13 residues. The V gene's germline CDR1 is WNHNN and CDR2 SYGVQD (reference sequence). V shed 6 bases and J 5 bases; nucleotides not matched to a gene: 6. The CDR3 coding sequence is TGCGCCAGCAGCGAGGGACAGAGTACTGAAGCTTTCTTT. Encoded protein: CASSEGQSTEAFF.

CDR3 amino acids: CASSRLAGVSDTQYF. CDR3 sequence (DNA): TGCGCCAGCAGTAGACTAGCGGGGGTGTCAGATACGCAGTATTTT. The chain recombines TRBV5-1 with TRBJ2-3, with TRBD2 matching 12 bases. Germline CDR1 reads SGHRS; CDR2 reads YFSETQ. J gave up 4 bases and V 5 bases, and 5 bases lay outside the gene matches. This CDR3 has 15 residues.

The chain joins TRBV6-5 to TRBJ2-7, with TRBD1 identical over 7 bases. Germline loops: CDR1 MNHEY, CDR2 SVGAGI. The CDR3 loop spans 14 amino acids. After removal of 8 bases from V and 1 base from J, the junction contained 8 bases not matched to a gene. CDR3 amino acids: CASDPTGFSYEQYF. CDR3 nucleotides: TGTGCCAGCGACCCGACAGGGTTTTCCTACGAGCAGTACTTC.

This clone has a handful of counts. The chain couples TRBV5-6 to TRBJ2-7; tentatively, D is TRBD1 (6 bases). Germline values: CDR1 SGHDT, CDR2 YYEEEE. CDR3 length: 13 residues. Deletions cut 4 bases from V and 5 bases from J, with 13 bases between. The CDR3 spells CASSRDRSHEQYF. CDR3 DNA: TGTGCCAGCAGCCGCGACAGGTCCCACGAGCAGTACTTC.

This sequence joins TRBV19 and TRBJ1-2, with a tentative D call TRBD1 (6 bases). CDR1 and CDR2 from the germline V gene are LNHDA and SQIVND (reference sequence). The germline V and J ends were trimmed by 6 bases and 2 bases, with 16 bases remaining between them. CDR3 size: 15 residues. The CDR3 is CASSAGGRGNYGYTF. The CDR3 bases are TGTGCCAGTAGCGCGGGGGGGCGCGGAAACTATGGCTACACCTTC.

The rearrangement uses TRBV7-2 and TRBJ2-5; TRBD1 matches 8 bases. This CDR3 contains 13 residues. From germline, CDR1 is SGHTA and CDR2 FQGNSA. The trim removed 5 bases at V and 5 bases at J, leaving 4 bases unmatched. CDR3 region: CASSENRGETQYF. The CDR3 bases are TGTGCCAGCAGCGAGAACAGGGGGGAGACCCAGTACTTC.

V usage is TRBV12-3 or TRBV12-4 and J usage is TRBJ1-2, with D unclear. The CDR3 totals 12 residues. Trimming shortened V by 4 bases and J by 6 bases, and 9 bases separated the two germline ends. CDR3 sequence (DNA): TGTGCCAGCAGTTACCACGCAGATGGCTACACCTTC. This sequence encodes CASSYHADGYTF.

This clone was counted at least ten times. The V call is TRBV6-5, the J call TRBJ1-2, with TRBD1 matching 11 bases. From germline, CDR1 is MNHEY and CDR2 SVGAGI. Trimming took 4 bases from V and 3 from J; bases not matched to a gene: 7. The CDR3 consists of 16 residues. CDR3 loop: CASSFGQGASYYGYTF. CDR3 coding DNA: TGTGCCAGCAGTTTCGGACAGGGGGCTTCTTACTATGGCTACACCTTC.

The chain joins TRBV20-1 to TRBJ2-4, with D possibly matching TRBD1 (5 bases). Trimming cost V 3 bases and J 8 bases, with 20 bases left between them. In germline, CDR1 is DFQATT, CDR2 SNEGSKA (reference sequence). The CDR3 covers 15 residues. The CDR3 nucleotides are TGCAGTGCTAGTACACCCCAGGGTGGGGTGCACATTCAGTACTTC. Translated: CSASTPQGGVHIQYF.

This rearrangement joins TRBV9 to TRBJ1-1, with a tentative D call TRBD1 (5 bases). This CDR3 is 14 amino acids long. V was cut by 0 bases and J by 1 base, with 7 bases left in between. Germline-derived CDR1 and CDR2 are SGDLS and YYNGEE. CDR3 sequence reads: CASSVGQRNTEAFF. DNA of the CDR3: TGTGCCAGCAGCGTAGGACAGAGGAACACTGAAGCTTTCTTT. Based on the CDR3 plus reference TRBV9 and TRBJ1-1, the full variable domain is DSGVTQTPKHLITATGQRVTLRCSPRSGDLSVYWYQQSLDQGLQFLIQYYNGEERAKGNILERFSAQQFPDLHSELNLSSLELGDSALYFCASSVGQRNTEAFFGQGTRLTVV.

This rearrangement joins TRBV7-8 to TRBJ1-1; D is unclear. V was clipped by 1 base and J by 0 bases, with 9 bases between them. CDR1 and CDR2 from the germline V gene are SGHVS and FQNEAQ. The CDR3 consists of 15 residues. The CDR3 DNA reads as TGTGCCAGCAGCTTAGTGTCGGGTATGAACACTGAAGCTTTCTTT. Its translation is CASSLVSGMNTEAFF.

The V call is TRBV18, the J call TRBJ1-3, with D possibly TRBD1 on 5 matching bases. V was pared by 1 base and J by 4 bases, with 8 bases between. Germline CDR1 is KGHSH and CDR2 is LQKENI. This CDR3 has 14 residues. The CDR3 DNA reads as TGTGCCAGCTCACCACAGTGGGGCGGAAACACCATATATTTT. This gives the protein CASSPQWGGNTIYF. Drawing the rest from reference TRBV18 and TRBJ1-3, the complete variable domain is NAGVMQNPRHLVRRRGQEARLRCSPMKGHSHVYWYRQLPEEGLKFMVYLQKENIIDESGMPKERFSAEFPKEGPSILRIQQVVRGDSAAYFCASSPQWGGNTIYFGEGSWLTVV.